The next 30 T cell receptor beta chains were all read from a single sample in a study of T cell changes during pregnancy in multiple sclerosis. Sequencing was performed with immunoSEQ multiplex PCR; in TCRdb, only in-frame clones are kept and a portion is missing. The repertoire holds 70,000 to 95,000 clones, with 89% as singletons. Material: peripheral blood, obtained before pregnancy. These receptors originate from a female donor with multiple sclerosis, enrolled in a pregnancy study.

The chain links TRBV5-6 to TRBJ1-2; D perhaps matches TRBD1 (5 bases). Germline CDR1 and CDR2: SGHDT and YYEEEE. The CDR3 runs 15 residues. Trimming cost V 3 bases and J 5 bases, with 17 bases left between them. The DNA of the CDR3 is TGTGCCAGCAGCTGGGGAGGGAGGGGAGAGTATGGCTACACCTTC. Protein sequence: CASSWGGRGEYGYTF.

Worth noting for this clone: One end of the junction is discordant with germline, which a read error may explain. The DNA for the CDR3 is TGTGCTAGCAGCTTAGCGCCGGCTAGCGGGGGGCAAGAGACCCAGTACTTC. Its translation is CASSLAPASGGQETQYF. The rearrangement uses TRBV7-7 and TRBJ2-5, with 11 nucleotides matching TRBD2. Germline V CDR1 and CDR2: SSHAT, FNYEAQ (reference sequence). The CDR3 loop spans 17 amino acids.

The chain is built from TRBV5-1 and TRBJ2-7; no clear D. Between the trimmed V and J ends, which lost 0 bases and 2 bases, there was a span of 9 bases. The CDR3 sequence is 14 residues long. Germline loops: CDR1 SGHRS, CDR2 YFSETQ. DNA of the CDR3: TGCGCCAGCAGCTTGGAGAACAAACCCTACGAGCAGTACTTC. Translating it yields CASSLENKPYEQYF.

The CDR3 DNA is TGTGCCAGTAGGCCATCGTGGCCGATCTCCTACAATGAGCAGTTCTTC. Amino acids: CASRPSWPISYNEQFF. The chain carries TRBV19 and TRBJ2-1; D uncertain. The V end lost 6 bases, the J end lost 0 bases, and 15 bases lay between the germline ends. The CDR3 length is 16 residues. CDR1 and CDR2 (germline): LNHDA, SQIVND (reference sequence). Full variable domain (missing parts from reference TRBV19 and TRBJ2-1): DGGITQSPKYLFRKEGQNVTLSCEQNLNHDAMYWYRQDPGQGLRLIYYSQIVNDFQKGDIAEGYSVSREKKESFPLTVTSAQKNPTAFYLCASRPSWPISYNEQFFGPGTRLTVL.

V and J are TRBV7-2 and TRBJ2-2, with D possibly TRBD1 on 5 matching bases. Trimming left V 2 bases short and J 2 bases short, with 9 bases between. CDR1 and CDR2 from the germline V gene are SGHTA and FQGNSA. The CDR3 spans 15 residues. The CDR3 reads CASSLRGFNTGELFF. The DNA for the CDR3 is TGTGCCAGCAGCTTAAGGGGATTTAACACCGGGGAGCTGTTTTTT.

A few counts support this clone. The chain has TRBV28 and TRBJ1-6, with D unresolved. Trimming left V 5 bases short and J 8 bases short, with 13 bases between. Germline V gives CDR1 MDHEN, CDR2 SYDVKM. CDR3 length equals 14 residues. The CDR3 coding sequence is TGTGCCAGCAGTCTCCGGGTATCGTATTCACCCCTCCACTTT. It codes for CASSLRVSYSPLHF.

This sequence joins TRBV9 and TRBJ2-7; D gene uncertain. Germline V gene data show CDR1 as SGDLS and CDR2 as YYNGEE. The V and J ends lost 2 bases and 1 base respectively, with 7 bases between them. The CDR3 loop spans 13 amino acids. The CDR3 region is CASSVADSYEQYF. The CDR3 coding sequence is TGTGCCAGCAGCGTTGCAGATTCCTACGAGCAGTACTTC.

The rearrangement links TRBV18 to TRBJ1-6; maybe TRBD1 (6 bases). Trimming took off 4 bases at V and 7 bases at J, with 14 bases between the two ends. Germline assignment: CDR1 KGHSH and CDR2 LQKENI. This CDR3 has 15 amino acids. The CDR3 DNA is TGTGCCAGCTCACTCCAGGGGTTTAGCAATTCACCCCTCCACTTT. It encodes CASSLQGFSNSPLHF.

The genes are TRBV4-1 and TRBJ2-3; tentatively, D is TRBD2 (5 bases). This CDR3 is built from 17 residues. In germline, CDR1 is MGHRA, CDR2 YSYEKL. Trimming shortened V by 1 base and J by 1 base, and 15 bases separated the two germline ends. The CDR3 here is CASSQAGASMGTDTQYF. CDR3 nucleotide sequence: TGCGCCAGCAGCCAAGCGGGTGCTAGCATGGGCACAGATACGCAGTATTTT.

The chain links TRBV7-6 to TRBJ2-1; 8 bases match TRBD2. Per the germline V gene, CDR1 is SGHVS and CDR2 is FNYEAQ. The CDR3 contains 15 residues. Trimming at V came to 5 bases and at J to 0 bases, leaving 3 bases not matched to a gene. CDR3 DNA: TGTGCCAGCAGCCCGGGGGGGAGCTCCTACAATGAGCAGTTCTTC. It encodes CASSPGGSSYNEQFF.

The V call is TRBV7-8, the J call TRBJ2-1, with TRBD2 matching 10 bases. Germline V gene lookup returns CDR1 SGHVS and CDR2 FQNEAQ. Germline trimming cut 5 bases from V and 8 bases from J; bases unmatched to any gene: 9. This CDR3 contains 15 residues. CDR3 bases: TGTGCCAGCAGCCCTATGGGGCTAGCGGGGGATGAGCAGTTCTTC. Translating it yields CASSPMGLAGDEQFF.

This chain connects TRBV6-5 to TRBJ2-5; no definite D call. V was shortened by 7 bases and J by 1 base, with 10 bases between the two germline ends. Germline V gene sequence: CDR1 MNHEY, CDR2 SVGAGI. This CDR3 has 13 amino acids. Written as DNA, the CDR3 is TGTGCCAGCACCCCCCGGTCCCAAGAGACCCAGTACTTC. Translating gives CASTPRSQETQYF.

This chain joins TRBV9 and TRBJ2-5; possibly TRBD2 for D (5 bases). Germline V CDR1 and CDR2: SGDLS, YYNGEE. The V end lost 7 bases, the J end lost 5 bases, and 15 bases lay between the germline ends. The CDR3 consists of 13 residues. CDR3 in DNA: TGTGCCAGCGCCAAACTAGGGTTTGAGACCCAGTACTTC. This sequence encodes CASAKLGFETQYF.

The chain recombines TRBV7-3 with TRBJ2-5; 7 nucleotides align to TRBD2. Trimming cost V 5 bases and J 5 bases; bases outside gene matches: 5. Germline V gives CDR1 SGHTA, CDR2 FQGTGA. The CDR3 length is 13 residues. As DNA, the CDR3 is TGTGCCAGCAGCCCGACCGGGGGGGAGACCCAGTACTTC. Amino acid sequence: CASSPTGGETQYF.

V gene TRBV5-1 combines with J gene TRBJ2-3; 7 nucleotides agree with TRBD2. Germline CDR1 reads SGHRS; CDR2 reads YFSETQ. CDR3 length: 15 amino acids. V lost 1 base to trimming and J lost 1 base; unmatched junction nucleotides: 3. CDR3 nucleotide sequence: TGCGCCAGCAGCTTGAAACGGGGGGGCACAGATACGCAGTATTTT. Translated, it gives CASSLKRGGTDTQYF.

CDR3 sequence: CASSTGQEGSPLHF. Here the CDR3 DNA reads TGTGCCAGCAGTACCGGACAGGAAGGATCCCCCCTCCACTTT. This chain joins TRBV6-6 and TRBJ1-6; TRBD1 aligns across 7 bases. This CDR3 contains 14 residues. Germline trimming cut 5 bases from V and 13 bases from J; bases unmatched to any gene: 11. Per germline, CDR1 MNHNY and CDR2 SVGAGI (reference sequence).

The chain employs TRBV6-6 and TRBJ2-1; D is possibly TRBD2 (5 bases). This CDR3 has 15 residues. V lost 5 bases to trimming and J lost 0 bases, with 11 bases between them. The germline gives CDR1 MNHNY, CDR2 SVGAGI (reference sequence). The CDR3 bases are TGTGCCAGCAGTCACGGGGAGAGCTCCTACAATGAGCAGTTCTTC. Protein sequence: CASSHGESSYNEQFF.

The chain recombines TRBV9 with TRBJ1-3; 7 bases line up with TRBD1. CDR1 SGDLS and CDR2 YYNGEE come from the germline V gene. V trimming: 3 bases; J trimming: 0 bases; junction bases outside the gene matches: 6. The CDR3 covers 16 residues. The CDR3 DNA sequence: TGTGCCAGCAGCGCAGGGACAGCTTACTCTGGAAACACCATATATTTT. Protein: CASSAGTAYSGNTIYF.

The chain links TRBV30 to TRBJ2-7, with 11 nucleotides matching TRBD2. Unmatched junction bases numbered 7, after V lost 0 bases and J lost 0 bases. Germline V CDR1 and CDR2: GTSNPN, SVGIG (reference sequence). CDR3 length equals 17 residues. The CDR3 protein is CAWSVQLGTSGSYEQYF. DNA for the CDR3: TGTGCCTGGAGTGTACAGTTAGGGACTAGCGGCTCCTACGAGCAGTACTTC.

The V gene is TRBV9, the J gene TRBJ1-1, with TRBD1 matching over 9 bases. The CDR3 is 16 residues long. Losses at the gene ends were 4 bases for V and 5 bases for J; bases not matched to a gene: 12. Germline V gene data show CDR1 as SGDLS and CDR2 as YYNGEE. The CDR3: CASSPYGQGIGTEAFF. The CDR3 DNA sequence: TGTGCCAGCAGCCCGTACGGACAGGGGATAGGAACTGAAGCTTTCTTT.

The V gene is TRBV5-4, the J gene TRBJ2-2; D possibly corresponds to TRBD1 (6 bases). V dropped 3 bases and J dropped 9 bases, with 21 bases sitting between them. Germline CDR1 reads SGHNT; CDR2 reads YYREEE (reference sequence). The CDR3 runs 16 residues. The CDR3 coding sequence is TGTGCCAGCAGCTCAAGCCCAAAAACAGGGTTGAGGGAGCTGTTTTTT. Residues: CASSSSPKTGLRELFF.

Regarding this clone: Relative to the germline gene, one junction end is altered; a read error may explain this. The chain carries TRBV25-1 and TRBJ1-1; TRBD1 aligns across 7 bases. This CDR3 is 14 amino acids long. The germline V gene has CDR1 MGHDK and CDR2 SYGVNS. For the CDR3, the DNA is TGTGCCGGCAGTCGAGAGGGGGCGCGGGTAAAAGCTTTCTTT. Protein: CAGSREGARVKAFF.

This chain connects TRBV19 to TRBJ1-2; possible D gene TRBD1, 6 bases. The CDR3 runs to 14 residues. CDR1 and CDR2 (germline): LNHDA, SQIVND (reference sequence). Between the trimmed V and J ends, which lost 9 bases and 5 bases, there was a span of 19 bases. CDR3 in DNA: TGTGCCAGCAACCGACAGGTCGGCGGATATGGCTACACCTTC. Its translation: CASNRQVGGYGYTF.

The rearrangement joins TRBV6-1 to TRBJ2-1; D uncertain. This CDR3 has 12 residues. The germline V gene has CDR1 MNHNS and CDR2 SASEGT. Trimming removed 5 bases at V and 8 bases at J, with 10 bases between. The chain's CDR3 is CASSQTQYEQFF. The CDR3 DNA sequence: TGTGCCAGCAGTCAAACTCAATATGAGCAGTTCTTC.

The rearrangement uses TRBV29-1 and TRBJ1-1, with D unresolved. CDR3 size: 12 residues. Trimming removed 0 bases from V and 5 bases from J, with 7 bases in between. CDR1 and CDR2 (germline): SQVTM, ANQGSEA. CDR3 amino acids: CSVEDRVTEAFF. The CDR3 region has the DNA TGCAGCGTTGAAGATCGGGTGACTGAAGCTTTCTTT.

The J gene is TRBJ2-5, the V gene TRBV5-4; D ambiguous. Germline lookup yields CDR1 SGHNT and CDR2 YYREEE (reference sequence). CDR3 size: 13 residues. Trimming took 0 bases from V and 5 from J, leaving 8 bases between them. CDR3 sequence reads: CASSLGMRETQYF. In DNA form, the CDR3 reads TGTGCCAGCAGCTTGGGTATGAGGGAGACCCAGTACTTC.

The CDR3 DNA reads TGTGCCAGCAGCCTAAGACAGGGGGCTTTATACGAGCAGTACTTC. It encodes CASSLRQGALYEQYF. The chain has TRBV5-4 and TRBJ2-7, with 10 bases that match TRBD1. The V and J ends lost 4 bases and 4 bases, in that order; junction bases with no gene match: 8. The CDR3 is made up of 15 amino acids. Looked up from germline, CDR1 is SGHNT and CDR2 is YYREEE (reference sequence). Full variable domain (rest looked up from reference TRBV5-4 and TRBJ2-7): ETGVTQSPTHLIKTRGQQVTLRCSSQSGHNTVSWYQQALGQGPQFIFQYYREEENGRGNFPPRFSGLQFPNYSSELNVNALELDDSALYLCASSLRQGALYEQYFGPGTRLTVT.

The genes are TRBV10-3 and TRBJ1-1, with 7 nucleotides matching TRBD1. Germline V gives CDR1 ENHRY, CDR2 SYGVKD. Trimming took 10 bases from V and 6 from J; bases not matched to a gene: 14. The CDR3 is made up of 14 amino acids. In DNA form, the CDR3 reads TGTGCCACCAATCCGTATCCAGGGGGTTCTGAAGCTTTCTTT. Translation gives CATNPYPGGSEAFF.

Worth noting for this clone: Mismatch with germline at one junction end may stem from a read error. This chain uses TRBV7-7 with TRBJ2-5; D is unresolved. The germline gives CDR1 SSHAT, CDR2 FNYEAQ (reference sequence). The CDR3 runs to 14 residues. The CDR3 nucleotides are TGTGCTAGCAGCTTAAACACCAGACAAGAGACCCAGTACTTC. Protein product: CASSLNTRQETQYF.

The chain couples TRBV28 to TRBJ2-1; D might be TRBD2 (5 bases). V dropped 3 bases and J dropped 2 bases, with 11 bases sitting between them. Germline V lookup: CDR1 MDHEN, CDR2 SYDVKM. This CDR3 spans 15 amino acids. The CDR3 reads CASSFPGNPYNEQFF. CDR3 nucleotides: TGTGCCAGCAGTTTCCCCGGGAACCCCTACAATGAGCAGTTCTTC.